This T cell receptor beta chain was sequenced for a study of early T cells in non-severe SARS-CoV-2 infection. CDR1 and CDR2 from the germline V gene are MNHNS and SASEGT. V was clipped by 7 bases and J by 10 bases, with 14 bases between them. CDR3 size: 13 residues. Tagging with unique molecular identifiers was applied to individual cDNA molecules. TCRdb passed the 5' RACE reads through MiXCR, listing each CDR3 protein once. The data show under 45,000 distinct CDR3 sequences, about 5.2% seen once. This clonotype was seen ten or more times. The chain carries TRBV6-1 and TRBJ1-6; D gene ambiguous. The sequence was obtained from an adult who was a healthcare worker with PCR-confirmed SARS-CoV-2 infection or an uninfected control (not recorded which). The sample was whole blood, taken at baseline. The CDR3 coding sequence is TGTGCCAGCACGGGCGGATTGCTCTCACCCCTCCACTTT. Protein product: CASTGGLLSPLHF.